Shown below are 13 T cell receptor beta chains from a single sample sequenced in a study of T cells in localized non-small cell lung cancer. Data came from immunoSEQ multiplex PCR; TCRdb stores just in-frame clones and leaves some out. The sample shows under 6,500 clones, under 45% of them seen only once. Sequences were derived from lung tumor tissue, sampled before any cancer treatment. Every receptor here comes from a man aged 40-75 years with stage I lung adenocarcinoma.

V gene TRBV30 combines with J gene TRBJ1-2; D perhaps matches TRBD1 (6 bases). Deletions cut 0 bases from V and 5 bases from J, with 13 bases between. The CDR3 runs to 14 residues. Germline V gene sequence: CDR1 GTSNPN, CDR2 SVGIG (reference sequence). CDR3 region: CAWSVFGTQYGYTF. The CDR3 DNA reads TGTGCCTGGAGTGTATTTGGGACACAGTATGGCTACACCTTC.

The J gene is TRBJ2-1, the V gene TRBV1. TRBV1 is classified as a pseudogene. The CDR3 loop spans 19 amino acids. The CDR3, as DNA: TGCGCCAGCAGCCAAGTTATCACGGGGGCCATGAGCTCCTACAATGAGCAGTTCTTC. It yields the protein CASSQVITGAMSSYNEQFF.

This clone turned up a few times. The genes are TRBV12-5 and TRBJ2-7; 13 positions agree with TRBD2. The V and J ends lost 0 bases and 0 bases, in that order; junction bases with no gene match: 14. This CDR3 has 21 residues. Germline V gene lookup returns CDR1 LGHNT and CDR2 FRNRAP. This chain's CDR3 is CASGLVRWGMGTSGTSYEQYF. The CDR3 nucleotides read TGTGCTAGTGGTTTGGTACGCTGGGGAATGGGGACTAGCGGGACCTCCTACGAGCAGTACTTC.

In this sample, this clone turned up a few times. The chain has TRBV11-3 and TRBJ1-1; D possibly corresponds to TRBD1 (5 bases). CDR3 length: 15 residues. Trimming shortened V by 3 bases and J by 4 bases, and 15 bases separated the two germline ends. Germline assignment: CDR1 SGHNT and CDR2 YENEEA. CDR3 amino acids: CASSLGWGSPTEAFF. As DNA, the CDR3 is TGTGCCAGCAGCTTGGGTTGGGGGAGTCCCACTGAAGCTTTCTTT.

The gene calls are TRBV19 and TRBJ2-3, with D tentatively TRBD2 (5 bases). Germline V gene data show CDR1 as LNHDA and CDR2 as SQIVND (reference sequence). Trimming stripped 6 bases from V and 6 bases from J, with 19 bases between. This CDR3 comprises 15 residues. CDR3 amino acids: CASRRKVLAQDTQYF. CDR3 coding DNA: TGTGCCAGTAGGCGCAAGGTTCTAGCACAGGATACGCAGTATTTT.

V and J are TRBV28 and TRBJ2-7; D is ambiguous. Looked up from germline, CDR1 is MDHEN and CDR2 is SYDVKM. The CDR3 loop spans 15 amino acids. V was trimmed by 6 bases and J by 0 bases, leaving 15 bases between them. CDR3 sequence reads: CASSPRGASSYEQYF. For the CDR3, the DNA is TGTGCCAGCAGCCCTCGAGGAGCTAGCTCCTACGAGCAGTACTTC.

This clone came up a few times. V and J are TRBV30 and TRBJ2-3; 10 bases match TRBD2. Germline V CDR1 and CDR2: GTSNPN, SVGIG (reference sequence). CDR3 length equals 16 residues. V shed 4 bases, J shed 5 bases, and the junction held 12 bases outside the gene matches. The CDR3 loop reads CAWNSGRTSGQDTQYF. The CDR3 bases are TGTGCCTGGAACTCCGGAAGGACTAGCGGCCAAGATACGCAGTATTTT.

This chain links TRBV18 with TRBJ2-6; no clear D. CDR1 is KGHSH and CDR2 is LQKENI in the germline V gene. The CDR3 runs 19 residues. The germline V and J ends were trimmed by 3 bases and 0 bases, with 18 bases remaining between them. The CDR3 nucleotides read TGTGCCAGCTCACCCATCACCCTGGACGGCTACTCTGGGGCCAACGTCCTGACTTTC. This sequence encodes CASSPITLDGYSGANVLTF.

The CDR3 here is CAWSVGQGSYNEQFF. The CDR3 coding sequence is TGTGCCTGGAGTGTAGGCCAGGGTTCCTACAATGAGCAGTTCTTC. The rearrangement links TRBV30 to TRBJ2-1; a weak D match, TRBD1 (5 bases). The germline gives CDR1 GTSNPN, CDR2 SVGIG (reference sequence). The CDR3 contains 15 residues. The V end was cut by 0 bases, the J end by 1 base, with 10 bases between.

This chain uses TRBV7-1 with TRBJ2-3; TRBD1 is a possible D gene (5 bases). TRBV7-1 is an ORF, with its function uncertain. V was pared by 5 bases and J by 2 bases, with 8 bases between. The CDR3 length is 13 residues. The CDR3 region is CASSRTHTDTQYF. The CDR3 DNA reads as TGTGCCAGCAGCCGGACACACACAGATACGCAGTATTTT.

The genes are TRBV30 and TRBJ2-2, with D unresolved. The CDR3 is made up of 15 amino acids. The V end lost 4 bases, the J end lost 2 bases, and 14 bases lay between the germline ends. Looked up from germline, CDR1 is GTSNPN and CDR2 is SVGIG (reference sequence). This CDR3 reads CAWTSASLNTGELFF. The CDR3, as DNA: TGTGCCTGGACCTCCGCCAGCCTAAACACCGGGGAGCTGTTTTTT.

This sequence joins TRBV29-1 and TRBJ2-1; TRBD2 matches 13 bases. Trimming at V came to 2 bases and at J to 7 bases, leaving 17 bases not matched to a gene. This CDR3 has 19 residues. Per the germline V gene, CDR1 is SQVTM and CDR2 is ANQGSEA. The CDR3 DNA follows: TGCAGCGTTGAACAAAGACTAGCGGGAGGCCCCATGTATACGAATGAGCAGTTCTTC. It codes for CSVEQRLAGGPMYTNEQFF.

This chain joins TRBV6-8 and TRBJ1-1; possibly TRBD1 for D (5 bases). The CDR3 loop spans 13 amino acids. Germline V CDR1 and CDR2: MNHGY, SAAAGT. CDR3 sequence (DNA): TGTGCAACGGGGACCTCCCCAGGCGCTGAAGCTTTCTTT. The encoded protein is CATGTSPGAEAFF.